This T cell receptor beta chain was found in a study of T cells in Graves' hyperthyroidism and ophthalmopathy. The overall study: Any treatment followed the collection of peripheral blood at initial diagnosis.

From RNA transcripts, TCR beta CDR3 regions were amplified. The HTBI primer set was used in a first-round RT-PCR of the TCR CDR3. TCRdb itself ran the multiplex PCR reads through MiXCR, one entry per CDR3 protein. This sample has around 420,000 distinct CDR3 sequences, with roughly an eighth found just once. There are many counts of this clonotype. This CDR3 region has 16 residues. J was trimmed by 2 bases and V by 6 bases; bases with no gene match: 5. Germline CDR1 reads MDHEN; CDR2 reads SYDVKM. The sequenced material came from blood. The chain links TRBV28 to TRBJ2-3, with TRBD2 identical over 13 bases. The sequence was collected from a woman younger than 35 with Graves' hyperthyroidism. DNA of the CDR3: TGTGCCAGCAGCCGGACTAGCGGGAGTCCCACAGATACGCAGTATTTT. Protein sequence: CASSRTSGSPTDTQYF.